This is a list of T cell receptor beta chains from one sample in a study of monozygotic twins with inflammatory bowel disease. TCRdb re-called the 5' RACE reads, yielding one record per CDR3 amino acid sequence without DNA. This sample's clone table lists about 450,000 distinct CDR3 sequences. Sequenced input: blood. These receptors all come from a human donor with ulcerative colitis or Crohn's disease, or a healthy co-twin of an affected twin (not recorded which). The CDR3 runs from the conserved cysteine through the conserved F or W. The order of the fields is J gene, V gene, CDR3 protein.

J: TRBJ2-1; V: TRBV28; CDR3: CASSSFISGSYNEQFF
J: TRBJ2-4; V: TRBV6-6; CDR3: CASSLDRGGIQYF
J: TRBJ2-1; V: TRBV11-2; CDR3: CASSLWDNLYNEQFF
J: TRBJ2-7; V: TRBV7-9; CDR3: CASSFPGERPPYEQYF
J: TRBJ1-2; V: TRBV15; CDR3: CATSSDRGTNYGYTF
J: TRBJ2-7; V: TRBV12-3/TRBV12-4; CDR3: CASSLAGGPSYEQYF
J: TRBJ2-7; V: TRBV4-2; CDR3: CASSLLGQGAYEQYF
J: TRBJ1-2; V: TRBV20-1; CDR3: CSASKGANGGYTF
J: TRBJ1-1; V: TRBV11-1; CDR3: CASSPPGVGNTEAFF
J: TRBJ2-2; V: TRBV3-1; CDR3: CASSPAYTGELFF
J: TRBJ2-1; V: TRBV5-1; CDR3: CASSLGLGLDRHNEQFF
J: TRBJ2-4; V: TRBV12-3/TRBV12-4; CDR3: CASSLSPGTGMKAKNIQYF
J: TRBJ1-1; V: TRBV27; CDR3: CASSPVGGHKGTEAFF
J: TRBJ2-7; V: TRBV7-2; CDR3: CASSLDGLGQYF
J: TRBJ2-5; V: TRBV7-8; CDR3: CASSEGTSNKATQYF
J: TRBJ2-5; V: TRBV7-2; CDR3: CASSSPGIAETQYF
J: TRBJ1-5; V: TRBV18; CDR3: CASSPVGQGGNQPQHF
J: TRBJ2-1; V: TRBV27; CDR3: CASSLILAGGSYNEQFF
J: TRBJ2-7; V: TRBV4-1; CDR3: CASSQDQINYEQYF
J: TRBJ2-1; V: TRBV5-4; CDR3: CASSLEPGLAYNEQFF
J: TRBJ1-4; V: TRBV29-1; CDR3: CSVPQYGKLFF
J: TRBJ2-3; V: TRBV5-1; CDR3: CASSVATGSTDTQYF
J: TRBJ1-2; V: TRBV6-5; CDR3: CASSYLGSPPTNYGYTF
J: TRBJ2-7; V: TRBV7-2; CDR3: CASSLALLPHEQYF
J: TRBJ1-4; V: TRBV20-1; CDR3: CSARGSGGNEKLFF
J: TRBJ2-3; V: TRBV7-2; CDR3: CASSPLPESGRADTQYF
J: TRBJ2-3; V: TRBV3-1; CDR3: CASSQQGRGFADTQYF
J: TRBJ1-1; V: TRBV12-3/TRBV12-4; CDR3: CASRDGYTEAFF
J: TRBJ2-7; V: TRBV21-1; CDR3: CASGDRVDEQYF
J: TRBJ1-1; V: TRBV10-3; CDR3: CATLAGGNTEAFF
J: TRBJ2-7; V: TRBV3-1; CDR3: CASSLISGTTEQYF
J: TRBJ2-7; V: TRBV7-9; CDR3: CASSPSGQGRYEQYF
J: TRBJ2-3; V: TRBV20-1; CDR3: CSAYRGLAGTTDTQYF